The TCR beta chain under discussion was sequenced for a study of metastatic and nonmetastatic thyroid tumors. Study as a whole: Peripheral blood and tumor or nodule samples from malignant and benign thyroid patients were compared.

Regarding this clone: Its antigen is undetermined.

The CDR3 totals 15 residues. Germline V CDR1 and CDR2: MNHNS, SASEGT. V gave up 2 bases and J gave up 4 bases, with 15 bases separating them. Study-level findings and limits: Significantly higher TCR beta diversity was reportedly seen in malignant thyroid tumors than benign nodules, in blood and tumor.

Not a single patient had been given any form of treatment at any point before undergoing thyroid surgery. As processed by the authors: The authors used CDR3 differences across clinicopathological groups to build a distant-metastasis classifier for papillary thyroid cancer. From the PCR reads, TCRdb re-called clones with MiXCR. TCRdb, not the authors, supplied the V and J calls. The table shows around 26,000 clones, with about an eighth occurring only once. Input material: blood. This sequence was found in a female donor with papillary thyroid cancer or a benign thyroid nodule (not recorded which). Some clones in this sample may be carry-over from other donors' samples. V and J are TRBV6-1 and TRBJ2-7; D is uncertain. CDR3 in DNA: TGTGCCAGCAGTGAAATCGACCTATCAGGTTACGAGCAGTACTTC. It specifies CASSEIDLSGYEQYF.